The present TCR beta chain was sequenced within a study of identical twins. This clonotype was seen a handful of times. This CDR3 region has 17 residues. V was cut by 0 bases and J by 5 bases, with 17 bases left in between. CDR1 and CDR2 from the germline V gene are LNHNV and YYDKDF (reference sequence). TCRdb processed the 5' RACE reads anew with MiXCR; each CDR3 protein has one entry. This sample has 200,000 to 250,000 distinct CDR3 sequences, with approximately 6.8% found just once. The same data also went into a second study, on yellow fever vaccine responses in identical twins.

V is TRBV15 and J is TRBJ2-1, with a tentative D call TRBD2 (7 bases). Sequencing was carried out using CD8+ T cells sorted from blood. The TCR was taken from a woman aged 18-35 years in good health. CDR3 amino acids: CATSRDLGGRFDNEQFF. For the CDR3, the DNA is TGTGCCACCAGCAGAGATTTGGGGGGGCGCTTCGACAATGAGCAGTTCTTC. Combining the CDR3 with reference TRBV15 and TRBJ2-1 gives the whole variable domain DAMVIQNPRYQVTQFGKPVTLSCSQTLNHNVMYWYQQKSSQAPKLLFHYYDKDFNNEADTPDNFQSRRPNTSFCFLDIRSPGLGDTAMYLCATSRDLGGRFDNEQFFGPGTRLTVL.